Shown below are 18 T cell receptor beta chains from a single sample sequenced in a study of blood T cell repertoires in COVID-19. Profiled with immunoSEQ multiplex PCR; TCRdb holds only in-frame clones, not every one. The table lists roughly 250,000 clones, 65% to 80% of them singletons. The sample comprised peripheral blood. The receptor set was obtained from a woman aged 40 to 49 with active or convalescent COVID-19.

The chain recombines TRBV23-1 with TRBJ2-3, with 9 bases aligning to TRBD2. TRBV23-1 belongs to the ORF category, with a function that is uncertain. V shed 0 bases, J shed 3 bases, and the junction held 10 bases outside the gene matches. The CDR3 extends over 18 amino acids. The CDR3 nucleotides read TGCGCCAGCAGTCAATCGGAGACGGCTAGCGGGGAAACAGATACGCAGTATTTT. It translates to CASSQSETASGETDTQYF.

This chain connects TRBV9 to TRBJ2-7; TRBD2 matches at 10 bases. The CDR3 is made up of 15 amino acids. In germline, CDR1 is SGDLS, CDR2 YYNGEE. Trimming removed 0 bases from V and 4 bases from J; junction bases left unmatched: 4. This chain's CDR3 is CASSVGSSGGYEQYF. The CDR3 DNA reads TGTGCCAGCAGCGTAGGATCTAGCGGGGGTTACGAGCAGTACTTC.

The CDR3 bases are TGTGCCAGCAGCGTGAGCTTGGCAGGGGCACGCGGGGAGCTGTTTTTT. Translated, it gives CASSVSLAGARGELFF. The V gene is TRBV9, the J gene TRBJ2-2; a possible D gene is TRBD1 (6 bases). Germline lookup yields CDR1 SGDLS and CDR2 YYNGEE. Trimming pared 2 bases from V and 7 bases from J, leaving 18 bases between. The CDR3 is 16 amino acids.

In DNA form, the CDR3 reads TGTGCCAGCAGTTTATCAGCAGGTCAGCCCCAGCATTTT. It specifies CASSLSAGQPQHF. The genes are TRBV28 and TRBJ1-5, with D hard to call. Per germline, CDR1 MDHEN and CDR2 SYDVKM. The CDR3 is 13 amino acids. V gave up 1 base and J gave up 6 bases, with 7 bases separating them.

This clone was detected only a few times. The chain joins TRBV12-3 or TRBV12-4 to TRBJ1-4; D gene uncertain. CDR3 length: 13 residues. Trimming took 7 bases from V and 7 from J, leaving 13 bases between them. The CDR3 region is CASTPNPGEKLFF. The DNA for the CDR3 is TGTGCCAGCACCCCGAACCCGGGTGAAAAACTGTTTTTT.

This CDR3 reads CASSHGTGGIGYTF. The CDR3 DNA reads TGTGCCAGCAGCCACGGGACAGGGGGAATTGGCTACACCTTC. The chain is built from TRBV3-1 (or the pseudogene TRBV3-2) and TRBJ1-2; TRBD1 aligns across 11 bases. The germline V gene encodes CDR1 LGHDT and CDR2 YNNKEL (reference sequence). CDR3 length equals 14 residues. V was clipped by 3 bases and J by 7 bases; unmatched bases: 4.

The chain recombines TRBV7-2 with TRBJ1-5; a possible D gene is TRBD1 (6 bases). V lost 3 bases to trimming and J lost 4 bases, with 10 bases between them. Germline V lookup: CDR1 SGHTA, CDR2 FQGNSA. The CDR3 has 14 residues. The CDR3 sequence: CASSFRGGNQPQHF. The CDR3 DNA follows: TGTGCCAGCAGCTTCAGGGGTGGGAATCAGCCCCAGCATTTT.

The DNA for the CDR3 is TGTGCCAGCAGCTTATCCCCAGGGGTGAACACTGAAGCTTTCTTT. It translates to CASSLSPGVNTEAFF. The chain links TRBV7-3 to TRBJ1-1, with a possible D match to TRBD1 (6 bases). The V gene's germline CDR1 is SGHTA and CDR2 FQGTGA. V shed 2 bases and J shed 0 bases, with 10 bases lying between them. The CDR3 is 15 residues long.

The chain recombines TRBV10-3 with TRBJ1-3; D gene ambiguous. The CDR3 is 13 residues long. Germline CDR1 is ENHRY and CDR2 is SYGVKD. The CDR3: CAVSEIDGNTIYF. CDR3 nucleotide sequence: TGTGCAGTCAGTGAGATAGATGGAAACACCATATATTTT.

This clone has just one count. This sample includes further DNA sequences coding for the same CDR3. The chain links TRBV6-4 to TRBJ2-1; TRBD2 matches 8 bases. CDR1 is MRHNA, CDR2 SNTAGT, per germline. The junction had 2 bases not matched to a gene; V was cut back by 0 bases and J by 4 bases. The CDR3 sequence is 15 residues long. The CDR3 reads CASSDSAGGYNEQFF. The CDR3 region has the DNA TGTGCCAGCAGTGACTCTGCGGGGGGTTACAATGAGCAGTTCTTC.

The CDR3 DNA is TGTGCCAGCAGACGGGTTGGGAACACTGAAGCTTTCTTT. As protein: CASRRVGNTEAFF. The chain links TRBV12-3 or TRBV12-4 to TRBJ1-1; D ambiguous. The V end was cut by 6 bases, the J end by 1 base, with 9 bases between. There are 13 residues in the CDR3.

The chain uses TRBV28 and TRBJ2-3; D remains unclear. Germline-derived CDR1 and CDR2 are MDHEN and SYDVKM. Between the trimmed V and J ends, which lost 7 bases and 6 bases, there was a span of 11 bases. The CDR3 is 12 amino acids. The CDR3 is CASIAAGDTQYF. The CDR3 coding sequence is TGTGCCAGCATCGCGGCCGGGGATACGCAGTATTTT.

The chain carries TRBV10-1 and TRBJ1-4; no definite D call. This CDR3 has 13 amino acids. Per germline, CDR1 WNHNN and CDR2 SYGVQD (reference sequence). Trimming removed 0 bases at V and 10 bases at J, with 9 bases between. The CDR3 sequence: CASSESRHGKLFF. In DNA, the CDR3 is TGCGCCAGCAGTGAGTCTCGACATGGAAAACTGTTTTTT.

This chain connects TRBV2 to TRBJ1-4; D is possibly TRBD1 (5 bases). Germline V gene data show CDR1 as SNHLY and CDR2 as FYNNEI. CDR3 length equals 15 residues. Between the trimmed V and J ends, which lost 4 bases and 4 bases, there was a span of 13 bases. This CDR3 reads CASSARVFGNEKLFF. CDR3 sequence (DNA): TGTGCCAGCAGTGCCAGGGTTTTCGGTAATGAAAAACTGTTTTTT. The full variable domain, in which reference TRBV2 and TRBJ1-4 provide the parts outside the CDR3, is EPEVTQTPSHQVTQMGQEVILRCVPISNHLYFYWYRQILGQKVEFLVSFYNNEISEKSEIFDDQFSVERPDGSNFTLKIRSTKLEDSAMYFCASSARVFGNEKLFFGSGTQLSVL.

This chain joins TRBV21-1 and TRBJ1-2; the DNA was not used to check the table's D call, TRBD1. TRBV21-1 is shown as a pseudogene. This CDR3 has 17 amino acids. CDR3 region: CASSKAFPGQGARGYTF. CDR3 bases: TGTGCCAGCAGCAAAGCTTTTCCGGGACAGGGGGCGCGGGGCTACACCTTC.

The chain employs TRBV28 and TRBJ2-7; 7 nucleotides align to TRBD1. Germline CDR1 and CDR2: MDHEN and SYDVKM. The CDR3 totals 12 residues. Trimming cost V 5 bases and J 2 bases; bases outside gene matches: 0. In DNA form, the CDR3 reads TGTGCCAGCAGTGGGACAGCCTACGAGCAGTACGTC. Its protein product is CASSGTAYEQYV.

CDR3 bases: TGTGCCAGCAGCCCTCGCGCGTTAGCGGGACAAGAGACCCAGTACTTC. The encoded protein is CASSPRALAGQETQYF. The chain recombines TRBV7-2 with TRBJ2-5; TRBD2 agrees at 8 bases. There are 16 residues in the CDR3. Germline CDR1 reads SGHTA; CDR2 reads FQGNSA. Trimming took 5 bases from V and 2 from J; bases not matched to a gene: 10.

In its sample, this clone was seen a few times. The genes are TRBV13 and TRBJ2-3; D remains unclear. This CDR3 is 14 amino acids long. Deletions cut 0 bases from V and 5 bases from J, with 9 bases between. The germline V gene has CDR1 PRHDT and CDR2 FYEKMQ (reference sequence). CDR3 in amino acids: CASSLGHKRDTQYF. The CDR3 DNA reads as TGTGCCAGCAGCTTAGGGCACAAACGAGATACGCAGTATTTT.